Below, one T cell receptor (beta chain) is given with its context. Its antigen is as yet unknown. The data were taken from a study of OX40 agonist ivuxolimab in advanced cancers. Study-wide results and limits: Both CD4+ and CD8+ T cell populations in blood had undergone clonal expansion by week 6 at 0.1 to 3.0 mg/kg.

Measured with immunoSEQ multiplex PCR; TCRdb has only the in-frame clones, and not every one. The sample contains 76,000 or so clones, approximately 93% of which appear only once. The sequences come from CD4+ or CD8+ T cells sorted from blood, collected in a trial of the OX40 agonist ivuxolimab. This receptor was obtained from an adult with an advanced solid tumor such as melanoma, head and neck, liver or kidney cancer.

The chain's CDR3 is CASSLGFGGIQYF. DNA of the CDR3: TGTGCCAGCAGTTTAGGTTTTGGTGGCATTCAGTACTTC. The chain joins TRBV27 to TRBJ2-4; D not resolved. Per germline, CDR1 MNHEY and CDR2 SMNVEV (reference sequence). Trimming shortened V by 2 bases and J by 9 bases, and 11 bases separated the two germline ends. The CDR3 covers 13 residues.